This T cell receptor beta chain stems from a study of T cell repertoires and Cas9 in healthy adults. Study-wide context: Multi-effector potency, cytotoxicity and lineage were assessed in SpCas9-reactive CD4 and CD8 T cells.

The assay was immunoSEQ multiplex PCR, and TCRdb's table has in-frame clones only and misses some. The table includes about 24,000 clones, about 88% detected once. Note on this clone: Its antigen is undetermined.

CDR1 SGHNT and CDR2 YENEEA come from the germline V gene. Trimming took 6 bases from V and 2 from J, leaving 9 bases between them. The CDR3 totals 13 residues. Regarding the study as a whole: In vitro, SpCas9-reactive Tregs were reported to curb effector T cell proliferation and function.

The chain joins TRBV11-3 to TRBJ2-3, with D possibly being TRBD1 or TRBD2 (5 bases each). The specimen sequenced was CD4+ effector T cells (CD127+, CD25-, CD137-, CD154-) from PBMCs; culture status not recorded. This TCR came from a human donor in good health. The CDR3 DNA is TGTGCCAGCAGTAAGGGACCCACAGATACGCAGTATTTT. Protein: CASSKGPTDTQYF.